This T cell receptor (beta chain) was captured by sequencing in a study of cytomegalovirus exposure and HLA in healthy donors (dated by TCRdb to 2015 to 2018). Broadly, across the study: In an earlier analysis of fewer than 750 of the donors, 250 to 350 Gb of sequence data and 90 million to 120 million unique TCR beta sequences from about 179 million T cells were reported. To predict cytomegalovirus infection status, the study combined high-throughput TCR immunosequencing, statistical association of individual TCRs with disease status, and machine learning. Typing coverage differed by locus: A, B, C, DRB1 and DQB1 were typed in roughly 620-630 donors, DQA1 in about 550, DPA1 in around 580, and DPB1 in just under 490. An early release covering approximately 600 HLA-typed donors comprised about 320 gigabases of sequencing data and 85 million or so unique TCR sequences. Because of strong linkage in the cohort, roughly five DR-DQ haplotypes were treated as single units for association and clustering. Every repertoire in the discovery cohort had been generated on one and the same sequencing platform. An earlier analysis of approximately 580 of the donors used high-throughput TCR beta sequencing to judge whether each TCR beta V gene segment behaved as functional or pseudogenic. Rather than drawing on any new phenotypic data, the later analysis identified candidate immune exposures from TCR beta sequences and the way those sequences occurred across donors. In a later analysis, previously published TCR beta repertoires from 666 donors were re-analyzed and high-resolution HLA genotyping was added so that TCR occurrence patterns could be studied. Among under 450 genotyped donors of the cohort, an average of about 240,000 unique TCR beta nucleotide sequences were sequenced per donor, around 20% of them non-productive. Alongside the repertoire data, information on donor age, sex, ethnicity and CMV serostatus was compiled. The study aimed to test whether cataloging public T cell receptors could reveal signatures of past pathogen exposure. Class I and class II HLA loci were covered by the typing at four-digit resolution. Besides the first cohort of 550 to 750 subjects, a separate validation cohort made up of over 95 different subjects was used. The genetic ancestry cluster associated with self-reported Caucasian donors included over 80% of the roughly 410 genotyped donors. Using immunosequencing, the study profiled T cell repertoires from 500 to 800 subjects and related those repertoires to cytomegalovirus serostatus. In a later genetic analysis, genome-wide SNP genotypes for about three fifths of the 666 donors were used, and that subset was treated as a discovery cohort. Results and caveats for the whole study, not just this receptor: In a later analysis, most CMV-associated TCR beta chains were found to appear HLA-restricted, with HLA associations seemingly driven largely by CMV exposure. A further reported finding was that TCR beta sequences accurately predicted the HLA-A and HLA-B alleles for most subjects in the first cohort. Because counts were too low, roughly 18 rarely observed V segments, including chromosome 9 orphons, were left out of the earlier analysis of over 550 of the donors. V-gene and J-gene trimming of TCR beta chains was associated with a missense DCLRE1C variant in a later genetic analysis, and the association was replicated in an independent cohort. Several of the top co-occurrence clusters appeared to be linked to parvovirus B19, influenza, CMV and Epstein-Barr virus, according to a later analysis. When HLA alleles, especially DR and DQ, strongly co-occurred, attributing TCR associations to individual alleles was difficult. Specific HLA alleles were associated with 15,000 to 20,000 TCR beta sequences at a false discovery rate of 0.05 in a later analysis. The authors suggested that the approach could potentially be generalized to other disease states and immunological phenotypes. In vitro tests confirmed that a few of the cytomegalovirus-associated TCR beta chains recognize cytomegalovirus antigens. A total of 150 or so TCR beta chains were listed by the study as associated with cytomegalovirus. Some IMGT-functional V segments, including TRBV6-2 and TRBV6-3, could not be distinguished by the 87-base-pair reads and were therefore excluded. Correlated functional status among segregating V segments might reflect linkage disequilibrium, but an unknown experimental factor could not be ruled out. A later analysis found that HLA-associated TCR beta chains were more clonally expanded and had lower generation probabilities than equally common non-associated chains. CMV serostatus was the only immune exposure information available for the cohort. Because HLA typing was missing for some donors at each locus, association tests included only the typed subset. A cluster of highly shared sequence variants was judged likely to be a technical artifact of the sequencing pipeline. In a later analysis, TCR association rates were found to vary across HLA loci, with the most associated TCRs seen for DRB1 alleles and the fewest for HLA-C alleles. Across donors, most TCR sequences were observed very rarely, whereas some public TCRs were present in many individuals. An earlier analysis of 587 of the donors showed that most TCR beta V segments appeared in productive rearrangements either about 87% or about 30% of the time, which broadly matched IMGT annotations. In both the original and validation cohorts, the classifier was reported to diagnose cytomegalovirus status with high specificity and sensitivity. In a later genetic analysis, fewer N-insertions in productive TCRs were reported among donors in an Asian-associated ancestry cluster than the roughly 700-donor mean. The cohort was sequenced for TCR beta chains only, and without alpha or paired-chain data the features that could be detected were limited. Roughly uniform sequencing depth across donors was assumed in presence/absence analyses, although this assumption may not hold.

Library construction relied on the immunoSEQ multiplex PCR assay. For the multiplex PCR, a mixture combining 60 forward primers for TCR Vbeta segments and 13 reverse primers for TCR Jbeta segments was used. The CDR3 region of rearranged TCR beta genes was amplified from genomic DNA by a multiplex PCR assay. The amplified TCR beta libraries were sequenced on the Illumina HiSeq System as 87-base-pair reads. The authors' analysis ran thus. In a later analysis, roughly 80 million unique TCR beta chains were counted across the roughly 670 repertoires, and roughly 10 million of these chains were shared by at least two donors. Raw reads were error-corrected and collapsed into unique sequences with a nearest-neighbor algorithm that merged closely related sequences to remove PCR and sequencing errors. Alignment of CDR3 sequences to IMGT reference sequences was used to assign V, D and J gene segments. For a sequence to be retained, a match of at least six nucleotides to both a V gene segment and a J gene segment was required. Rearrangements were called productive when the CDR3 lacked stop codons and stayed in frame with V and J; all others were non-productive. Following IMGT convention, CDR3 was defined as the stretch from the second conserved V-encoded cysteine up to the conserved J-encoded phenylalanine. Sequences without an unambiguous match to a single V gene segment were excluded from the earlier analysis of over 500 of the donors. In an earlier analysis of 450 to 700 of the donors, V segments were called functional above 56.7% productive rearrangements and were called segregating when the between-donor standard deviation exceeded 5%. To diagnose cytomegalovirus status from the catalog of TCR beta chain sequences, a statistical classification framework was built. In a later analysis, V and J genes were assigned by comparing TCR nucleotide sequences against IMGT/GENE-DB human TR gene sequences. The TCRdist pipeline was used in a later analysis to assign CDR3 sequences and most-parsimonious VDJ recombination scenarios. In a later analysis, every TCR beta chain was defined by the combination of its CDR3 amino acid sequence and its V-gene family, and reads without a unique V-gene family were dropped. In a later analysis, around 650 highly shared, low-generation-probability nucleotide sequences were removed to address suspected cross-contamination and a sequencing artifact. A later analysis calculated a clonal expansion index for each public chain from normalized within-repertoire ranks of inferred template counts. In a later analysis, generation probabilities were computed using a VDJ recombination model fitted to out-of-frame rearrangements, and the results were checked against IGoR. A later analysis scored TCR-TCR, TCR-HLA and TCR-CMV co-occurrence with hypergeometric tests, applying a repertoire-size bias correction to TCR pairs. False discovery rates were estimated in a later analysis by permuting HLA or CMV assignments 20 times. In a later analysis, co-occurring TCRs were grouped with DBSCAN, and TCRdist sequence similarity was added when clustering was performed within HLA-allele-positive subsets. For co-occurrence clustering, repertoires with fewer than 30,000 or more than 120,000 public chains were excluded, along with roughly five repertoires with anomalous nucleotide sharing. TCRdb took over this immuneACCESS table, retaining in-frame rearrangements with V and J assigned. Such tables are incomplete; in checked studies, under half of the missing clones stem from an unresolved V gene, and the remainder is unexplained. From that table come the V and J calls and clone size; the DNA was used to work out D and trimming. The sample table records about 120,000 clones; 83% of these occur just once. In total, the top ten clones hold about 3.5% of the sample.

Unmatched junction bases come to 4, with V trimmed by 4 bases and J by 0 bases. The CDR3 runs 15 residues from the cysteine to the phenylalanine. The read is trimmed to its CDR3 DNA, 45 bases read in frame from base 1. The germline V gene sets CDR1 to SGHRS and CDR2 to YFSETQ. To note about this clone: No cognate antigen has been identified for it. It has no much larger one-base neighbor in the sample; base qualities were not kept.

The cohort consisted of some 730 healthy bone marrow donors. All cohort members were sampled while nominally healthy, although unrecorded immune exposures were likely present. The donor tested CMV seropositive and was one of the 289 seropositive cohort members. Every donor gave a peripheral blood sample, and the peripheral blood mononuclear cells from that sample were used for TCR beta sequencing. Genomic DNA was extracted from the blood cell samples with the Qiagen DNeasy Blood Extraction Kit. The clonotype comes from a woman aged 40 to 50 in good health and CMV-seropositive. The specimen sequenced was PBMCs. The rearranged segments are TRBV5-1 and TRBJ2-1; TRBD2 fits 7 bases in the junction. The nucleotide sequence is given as TGCGCCAGCAGCGGAGAGCGGGACTCCTACAATGAGCAGTTCTTC. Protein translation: CASSGERDSYNEQFF. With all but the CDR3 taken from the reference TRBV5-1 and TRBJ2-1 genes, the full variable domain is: KAGVTQTPRYLIKTRGQQVTLSCSPISGHRSVSWYQQTPGQGLQFLFEYFSETQRNKGNFPGRFSGRQFSNSRSEMNVSTLELGDSALYLCASSGERDSYNEQFFGPGTRLTVL.